Below are 2 T cell receptor beta chains sequenced from a single sample in a study of a mutant IDH1 vaccine in newly diagnosed glioma. Described time point: week 5, during vaccination. The study gave 300 ug of mutant IDH1 20-mer peptide per vaccine dose, with topical imiquimod. Produced via immunoSEQ multiplex PCR; TCRdb's table is partial and in-frame only. The table shows 45,000 to 70,000 clones, with over 70% occurring only once. No antigens are known for them. This sample comprised PBMCs, obtained from a glioma patient whose treatment included an IDH1 peptide vaccine. These receptors came from a man younger than 45 with glioma.

The chain joins TRBV6-6 to TRBJ2-1, with D hard to call. The V end was cut by 6 bases, the J end by 0 bases, with 12 bases between. From germline, CDR1 is MNHNY and CDR2 SVGAGI (reference sequence). CDR3 size: 15 residues. For the CDR3, the DNA is TGTGCCAGCAGGGGCGGAGAAACCTCCTACAATGAGCAGTTCTTC. Protein sequence: CASRGGETSYNEQFF.

The rearrangement joins TRBV7-2 to TRBJ1-4; no reliable D call. The CDR3 totals 18 residues. Germline lookup yields CDR1 SGHTA and CDR2 FQGNSA. V lost 5 bases and J 0 bases, leaving 19 bases between the germline ends. CDR3 residues: CASSPEYRAFATNEKLFF. CDR3 in DNA: TGTGCCAGCAGCCCTGAATACCGGGCCTTTGCAACTAATGAAAAACTGTTTTTT. The variable domain in full, with the rest retrieved from reference TRBV7-2 and TRBJ1-4, is GAGVSQSPSNKVTEKGKDVELRCDPISGHTALYWYRQSLGQGLEFLIYFQGNSAPDKSGLPSDRFSAERTGGSVSTLTIQRTQQEDSAVYLCASSPEYRAFATNEKLFFGSGTQLSVL.